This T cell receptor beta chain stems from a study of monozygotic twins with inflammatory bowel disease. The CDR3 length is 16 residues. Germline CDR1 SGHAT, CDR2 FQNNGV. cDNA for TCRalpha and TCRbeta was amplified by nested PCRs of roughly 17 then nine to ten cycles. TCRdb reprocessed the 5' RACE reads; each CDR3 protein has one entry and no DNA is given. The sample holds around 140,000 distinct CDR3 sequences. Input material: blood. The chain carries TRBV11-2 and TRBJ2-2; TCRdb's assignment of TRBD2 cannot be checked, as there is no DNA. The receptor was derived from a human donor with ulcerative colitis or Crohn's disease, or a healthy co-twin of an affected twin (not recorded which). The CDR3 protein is CASSLAGGLWTGELFF.